This T cell receptor beta chain is from a study of vaccination and CD4 T cells after COVID-19. Whole-study findings and limits: The cohort comprised relatively few convalescent patients, and no early post-infection timepoints were analyzed.

This clonotype was picked up one time. As yet, its antigen is unknown. The junction departs from germline at one end; a sequencing error may be responsible. Sequence data for DNA of cultured CD4+ T cells were generated by the Oncomine TCR Beta short-read assay. Genomic DNA was extracted from cultured CD4+ T cells. TCRdb reprocessed the PCR reads with MiXCR, giving one entry per CDR3 protein. The table records 12,000 or so distinct CDR3 sequences, 37% of them present only once. Germline values: CDR1 MNHNS, CDR2 SASEGT. CDR3 length: 13 residues. Indicated treatment: roughly 11-day PBMC culture with coronavirus spike peptide pools or control peptides (ViraFEST assay). Those CD4+ T cells from the unexposed donor predate the COVID-19 pandemic (2011-2018). Before TCRs were sequenced, ViraFEST expanded antigen-specific T cells with peptide pools.

The receptor was derived from a human donor in good health. What was sequenced was CD4+ T cells from blood, cultured in vitro. The rearrangement uses TRBV6-1 and TRBJ2-5; the match to TRBD1 covers 9 bases. The CDR3 nucleotides are TGTGCCAGCAGTGAGGACAGGGGTGAGACCCAGCACTTC. Translated: CASSEDRGETQHF.